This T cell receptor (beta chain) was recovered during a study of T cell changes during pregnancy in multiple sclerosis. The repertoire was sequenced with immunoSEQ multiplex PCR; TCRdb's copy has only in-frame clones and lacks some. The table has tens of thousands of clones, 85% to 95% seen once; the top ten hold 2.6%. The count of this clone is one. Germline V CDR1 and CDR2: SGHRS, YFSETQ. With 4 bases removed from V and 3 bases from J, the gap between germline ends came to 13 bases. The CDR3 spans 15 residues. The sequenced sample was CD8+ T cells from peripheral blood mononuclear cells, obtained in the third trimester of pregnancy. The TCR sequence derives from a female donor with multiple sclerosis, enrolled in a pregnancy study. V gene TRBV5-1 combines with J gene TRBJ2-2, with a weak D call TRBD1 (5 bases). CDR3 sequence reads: CASSATVRDTGELFF. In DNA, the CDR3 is TGCGCCAGCAGCGCGACAGTCAGGGACACCGGGGAGCTGTTTTTT.